These 23 T cell receptor beta chains were all obtained from the same sample, sequenced in a study of cytomegalovirus exposure and HLA in healthy donors. The PCR contained 60 Vbeta and 13 Jbeta primers. The repertoire was sequenced with immunoSEQ multiplex PCR; TCRdb's copy has only in-frame clones and lacks some. The profile shows tens of thousands of clones, roughly 70% of them singletons. The specimen was PBMCs. All receptors derive from a woman aged 45-65 years in good health and CMV-seropositive.

The chain couples TRBV10-3 to TRBJ2-7; D might be TRBD2 (6 bases). Germline V gene sequence: CDR1 ENHRY, CDR2 SYGVKD. V lost 1 base and J 6 bases, leaving 10 bases between the germline ends. The CDR3 covers 13 residues. The CDR3, as DNA: TGTGCCATCAGTGAGTTCCCCGGGGGCGAGCAGTACTTC. Its translation is CAISEFPGGEQYF.

The V gene is TRBV10-1, the J gene TRBJ2-1; the D gene is possibly TRBD2 (6 bases). This CDR3 has 14 residues. The V gene lost 4 bases and the J gene lost 4 bases, with 11 bases spanning the gap. CDR1 is WNHNN, CDR2 SYGVQD, per germline (reference sequence). The CDR3 sequence is CASSAGDWYNEQFF. CDR3 sequence (DNA): TGCGCCAGCAGTGCGGGAGATTGGTACAATGAGCAGTTCTTC.

J is TRBJ2-1 and V is TRBV14; the match to TRBD2 covers 12 bases. In germline, CDR1 is SGHDN, CDR2 FVKESK. Germline trimming cut 0 bases from V and 8 bases from J; bases unmatched to any gene: 17. The CDR3 runs 20 residues. The CDR3 is CASSQDDFGLAGTVIDEQFF. CDR3 nucleotides: TGTGCCAGCAGCCAAGATGATTTTGGACTAGCGGGAACGGTAATTGATGAGCAGTTCTTC.

The chain links TRBV28 to TRBJ1-2; 8 bases fit TRBD1. CDR1 MDHEN and CDR2 SYDVKM come from the germline V gene. There are 13 residues in the CDR3. With 5 bases clipped from V and 8 bases from J, the junction kept 7 bases outside the gene matches. CDR3 DNA sequence: TGTGCCAGCAGTGTGACAGGGGTTGGCGGCTACACCTTC. Translated: CASSVTGVGGYTF.

The chain carries TRBV10-3 and TRBJ2-7, with a possible D match to TRBD2 (5 bases). From germline, CDR1 is ENHRY and CDR2 SYGVKD. Trimming removed 5 bases at V and 8 bases at J, with 19 bases between. This CDR3 has 14 amino acids. CDR3 region: CAISKGSDSDQQYF. CDR3 bases: TGTGCCATCAGTAAAGGGTCCGATAGCGACCAGCAGTACTTC.

This chain connects TRBV28 to TRBJ1-1; D unclear. V dropped 3 bases and J dropped 8 bases, with 10 bases sitting between them. The germline CDR1 and CDR2 sequences are MDHEN and SYDVKM. The CDR3 extends over 12 amino acids. This chain's CDR3 is CASSLGRIEAFF. The CDR3 nucleotides are TGTGCCAGCAGTTTGGGCAGAATCGAAGCTTTCTTT.

The chain couples TRBV28 to TRBJ1-5, with TRBD1 matching 7 bases. V lost 6 bases, J lost 1 base, and 0 bases stayed unmatched. Germline V gives CDR1 MDHEN, CDR2 SYDVKM. The CDR3 contains 13 residues. The CDR3 sequence is CASRQGSNQPQHF. The CDR3, as DNA: TGTGCCAGCAGACAGGGGAGCAATCAGCCCCAGCATTTT.

The rearrangement joins TRBV11-2 to TRBJ1-5, with 8 bases matching TRBD1. This CDR3 spans 15 amino acids. The V and J ends lost 0 bases and 9 bases, in that order; junction bases with no gene match: 7. Per the germline V gene, CDR1 is SGHAT and CDR2 is FQNNGV. CDR3 loop: CASSLEGQGLGPQHF. CDR3 bases: TGTGCCAGCAGCTTAGAAGGACAGGGCCTAGGGCCCCAGCATTTT.

The chain joins TRBV7-3 to TRBJ2-5; the match to TRBD1 covers 9 bases. The CDR3 is 14 residues long. Germline V gives CDR1 SGHTA, CDR2 FQGTGA. V shed 4 bases, J shed 1 base, and the junction held 1 base outside the gene matches. CDR3 region: CASSSQGAQETQYF. The CDR3 DNA is TGTGCCAGCAGCTCACAGGGGGCCCAAGAGACCCAGTACTTC.

The genes are TRBV6-1 and TRBJ2-5; 8 nucleotides match TRBD1. V lost 5 bases and J lost 5; bases outside the gene matches: 10. This CDR3 is built from 15 residues. The germline gives CDR1 MNHNS, CDR2 SASEGT. The CDR3 nucleotides are TGTGCCAGCAGTCAAAACCAGGGGGCGAGGGAGACCCAGTACTTC. The encoded protein is CASSQNQGARETQYF.

The chain couples TRBV29-1 to TRBJ1-1; 11 bases fit TRBD1. Looked up from germline, CDR1 is SQVTM and CDR2 is ANQGSEA. The CDR3 length is 16 residues. Trimming took 7 bases from V and 5 from J; bases not matched to a gene: 15. CDR3 DNA sequence: TGCAGCGCCTCCTCCGGGACAGGGGGTAAAGGTACTGAAGCTTTCTTT. Its protein product is CSASSGTGGKGTEAFF. The full variable domain, rest sourced from reference TRBV29-1 and TRBJ1-1, is SAVISQKPSRDICQRGTSLTIQCQVDSQVTMMFWYRQQPGQSLTLIATANQGSEATYESGFVIDKFPISRPNLTFSTLTVSNMSPEDSSIYLCSASSGTGGKGTEAFFGQGTRLTVV.

The V and J genes are TRBV11-2 and TRBJ2-7; D might be TRBD1 (6 bases). The CDR3 spans 15 residues. V lost 5 bases and J 6 bases, leaving 20 bases between the germline ends. Germline V lookup: CDR1 SGHAT, CDR2 FQNNGV. The CDR3 DNA reads TGTGCCAGCAGCCAGGACAGTTTCGGACTTCTCGAGCAGTACTTC. It codes for CASSQDSFGLLEQYF.

The chain carries TRBV14 and TRBJ1-1; D is undetermined. In germline, CDR1 is SGHDN, CDR2 FVKESK. Trimming took off 1 base at V and 5 bases at J, with 14 bases between the two ends. The length of the CDR3 is 15 residues. CDR3 DNA: TGTGCCAGCAGCCAAGTTGAGGGAAGATGGACTGAAGCTTTCTTT. Residues: CASSQVEGRWTEAFF.

This chain uses TRBV9 with TRBJ2-3; a weak D match, TRBD2 (5 bases). CDR1 is SGDLS, CDR2 YYNGEE, per germline. V lost 4 bases to trimming and J lost 7 bases, with 19 bases between them. The length of the CDR3 is 15 residues. CDR3 bases: TGTGCCAGCAGCCCTCGGGATCCCCTCAGCCATACGCAGTATTTT. This encodes CASSPRDPLSHTQYF.

The chain employs TRBV11-2 and TRBJ1-4, with TRBD1 matching 8 bases. This CDR3 contains 14 residues. V trimming: 2 bases; J trimming: 9 bases; junction bases outside the gene matches: 5. From germline, CDR1 is SGHAT and CDR2 FQNNGV. The CDR3 DNA reads as TGTGCCAGCAGCTTATCGGGACAGGTCCAAAAACTGTTTTTT. This codes for CASSLSGQVQKLFF.

The chain joins TRBV6-5 to TRBJ1-5; a possible D gene is TRBD1 (6 bases). The ends were cut back, 6 bases at V and 3 bases at J, with 9 bases in the middle. This CDR3 has 13 residues. From germline, CDR1 is MNHEY and CDR2 SVGAGI. The CDR3 coding sequence is TGTGCCAGCAGAGGACAGAACAATCAGCCCCAGCATTTT. This translates into CASRGQNNQPQHF.

The V gene is TRBV29-1, the J gene TRBJ2-7; 7 bases are a match to TRBD1. From germline, CDR1 is SQVTM and CDR2 ANQGSEA. The V segment lost 3 bases and the J segment 3 bases; nucleotides outside the gene matches: 5. The CDR3 covers 13 residues. In nucleotides, the CDR3 is TGCAGCGTTGAGTCGCACAGGGGCTACGAGCAGTACTTC. Its translation is CSVESHRGYEQYF.

This clone has a handful of counts. The chain uses TRBV7-2 and TRBJ2-3; D unresolved. V lost 1 base and J lost 6, with 5 bases in between. The CDR3 length is 12 residues. CDR1 SGHTA and CDR2 FQGNSA come from the germline V gene. CDR3 loop: CASSLVPDTQYF. The CDR3 region has the DNA TGTGCCAGCAGCTTAGTTCCGGATACGCAGTATTTT.

This clone has just a few counts. The chain is built from TRBV15 and TRBJ2-7; 7 bases map to TRBD1. Unmatched junction bases numbered 7, after V lost 4 bases and J lost 4 bases. Looked up from germline, CDR1 is LNHNV and CDR2 is YYDKDF (reference sequence). The CDR3 loop spans 14 amino acids. CDR3 nucleotide sequence: TGTGCCACCAGCACCACAGGGGCATTATACGAGCAGTACTTC. Amino acids: CATSTTGALYEQYF.

V and J are TRBV5-1 and TRBJ2-3; 7 bases are a match to TRBD2. CDR3 length equals 15 residues. Per germline, CDR1 SGHRS and CDR2 YFSETQ. V gave up 6 bases and J gave up 4 bases; unmatched junction bases: 11. The CDR3 bases are TGCGCCAGCAACCCGGGTCTGGGGGGGGCAGATACGCAGTATTTT. Translation gives CASNPGLGGADTQYF. Supplemented by reference TRBV5-1 and TRBJ2-3, the full variable domain reads KAGVTQTPRYLIKTRGQQVTLSCSPISGHRSVSWYQQTPGQGLQFLFEYFSETQRNKGNFPGRFSGRQFSNSRSEMNVSTLELGDSALYLCASNPGLGGADTQYFGPGTRLTVL.

This clone was found a few times. The chain employs TRBV6-1 and TRBJ1-5, with TRBD1 matching over 7 bases. V dropped 6 bases and J dropped 4; count of bases not matched to a gene: 9. Germline loops: CDR1 MNHNS, CDR2 SASEGT. CDR3 length equals 15 residues. The chain's CDR3 is CASSGAGTENQPQHF. The CDR3 nucleotides are TGTGCCAGCAGCGGGGCGGGGACAGAGAATCAGCCCCAGCATTTT.

The chain is built from TRBV19 and TRBJ1-5; D gene uncertain. This CDR3 is 15 amino acids long. Germline V gives CDR1 LNHDA, CDR2 SQIVND (reference sequence). With 1 base removed from V and 0 bases from J, the gap between germline ends came to 7 bases. In DNA, the CDR3 is TGTGCCAGTAGTATAGGAGGGAGTAGCAATCAGCCCCAGCATTTT. Protein: CASSIGGSSNQPQHF. Full variable domain (remainder filled in from reference TRBV19 and TRBJ1-5): DGGITQSPKYLFRKEGQNVTLSCEQNLNHDAMYWYRQDPGQGLRLIYYSQIVNDFQKGDIAEGYSVSREKKESFPLTVTSAQKNPTAFYLCASSIGGSSNQPQHFGDGTRLSIL.

V gene TRBV27 combines with J gene TRBJ2-7; 7 bases align to TRBD1. In germline, CDR1 is MNHEY, CDR2 SMNVEV (reference sequence). V was clipped by 3 bases and J by 3 bases; unmatched bases: 5. The CDR3 is 14 residues long. In DNA, the CDR3 is TGTGCCAGCAGTTTTTCCCGGGACAGCTACGAGCAGTACTTC. This encodes CASSFSRDSYEQYF.